These 20 T cell receptor beta chains share one sample of origin, sequenced in a study of vaccination effects on CD4 cells after COVID-19. This table comes from immunoSEQ multiplex PCR, and its TCRdb copy is limited to in-frame clones, with some not included. The sample carries 30,000 to 35,000 clones, around 80% recorded once. When around nine days of culture had elapsed, CD4+ T cells were isolated. By PCR, the person was confirmed to have had SARS-CoV-2 infection between March and December 2020. As their vaccination, participants received two doses of either BNT162b2 or mRNA-1273. Antigens for these TCRs are unknown. Sequencing used CD4+ T cells from PBMCs cultured without peptide, obtained after COVID-19 vaccination. The receptors stem from a human donor who had a prior SARS-CoV-2 infection.

CDR3 nucleotides: TGTGCCAGTAGTATAGTCCTCTCCTACGAGCAGTACTTC. It translates to CASSIVLSYEQYF. V gene TRBV19 combines with J gene TRBJ2-7, with no clear D. The V end was cut by 1 base, the J end by 0 bases, with 4 bases between. From germline, CDR1 is LNHDA and CDR2 SQIVND (reference sequence). This CDR3 region has 13 residues.

The chain links TRBV19 to TRBJ2-2; D might be TRBD2 (6 bases). The germline CDR1 and CDR2 sequences are LNHDA and SQIVND (reference sequence). This CDR3 has 16 amino acids. V was pared by 4 bases and J by 6 bases, with 18 bases between. As DNA, the CDR3 is TGTGCCAGTAGTAGAAGGAGGACCGGAGGGGCCGGGGAGCTGTTTTTT. This codes for CASSRRRTGGAGELFF.

This clone was seen only a few times. V gene TRBV10-3 combines with J gene TRBJ1-1; no clear D gene. This CDR3 contains 12 residues. The V end was cut by 4 bases, the J end by 7 bases, with 10 bases between. Germline V gene sequence: CDR1 ENHRY, CDR2 SYGVKD. The CDR3, as DNA: TGTGCCATCAGTGTAAGGGAGGATGAAGCTTTCTTT. Translation: CAISVREDEAFF.

The chain employs TRBV14 and TRBJ1-1; unclear D gene. V was trimmed by 4 bases and J by 0 bases, leaving 6 bases between them. Germline V gene sequence: CDR1 SGHDN, CDR2 FVKESK. The CDR3 spans 13 residues. CDR3 DNA: TGTGCCAGCAGCCCCGACTTGAACACTGAAGCTTTCTTT. As protein: CASSPDLNTEAFF. Supplemented by reference TRBV14 and TRBJ1-1, the full variable domain reads EAGVTQFPSHSVIEKGQTVTLRCDPISGHDNLYWYRRVMGKEIKFLLHFVKESKQDESGMPNNRFLAERTGGTYSTLKVQPAELEDSGVYFCASSPDLNTEAFFGQGTRLTVV.

The chain recombines TRBV12-3 or TRBV12-4 with TRBJ1-4; D gene uncertain. V lost 4 bases, J lost 7 bases, and 10 bases lay in between. CDR3 length: 13 amino acids. The CDR3: CASSSVEGEKLFF. The CDR3 coding sequence is TGTGCCAGCAGTTCGGTGGAGGGTGAAAAACTGTTTTTT.

The chain has TRBV7-8 and TRBJ2-1, with 12 bases matching TRBD2. The CDR3 contains 17 residues. CDR1 and CDR2 (germline): SGHVS, FQNEAQ. V was pared by 6 bases and J by 0 bases, with 6 bases of the junction left unmatched. The CDR3 region has the DNA TGTGCCAGCAGGACTAGCGGGGGCCCCGGCTCCTACAATGAGCAGTTCTTC. This gives the protein CASRTSGGPGSYNEQFF. The complete variable domain, with remaining parts taken from reference TRBV7-8 and TRBJ2-1, reads GAGVSQSPRYKVAKRGQDVALRCDPISGHVSLFWYQQALGQGPEFLTYFQNEAQLDKSGLPSDRFFAERPEGSVSTLKIQRTQQEDSAVYLCASRTSGGPGSYNEQFFGPGTRLTVL.

The J gene is TRBJ2-1, the V gene TRBV7-2, with 9 bases identical to TRBD2. V lost 1 base and J lost 3; bases outside the gene matches: 1. Germline V gene lookup returns CDR1 SGHTA and CDR2 FQGNSA. The CDR3 loop spans 15 amino acids. The CDR3, as DNA: TGTGCCAGCAGCTTAGGACTAGCGGACTACAATGAGCAGTTCTTC. Translated, it gives CASSLGLADYNEQFF.

The J gene is TRBJ2-7, the V gene TRBV11-2; 7 nucleotides agree with TRBD1. The CDR3 covers 15 residues. The V gene's germline CDR1 is SGHAT and CDR2 FQNNGV. V lost 3 bases to trimming and J lost 4 bases; unmatched junction nucleotides: 9. The chain's CDR3 is CASSLYDRVLYEQYF. The CDR3 DNA reads TGTGCCAGCAGCTTGTATGACAGGGTTCTATACGAGCAGTACTTC.

The rearrangement links TRBV7-9 to TRBJ1-2; maybe TRBD1 (5 bases). The ends were cut back, 7 bases at V and 4 bases at J, with 16 bases in the middle. Germline values: CDR1 SEHNR, CDR2 FQNEAQ (reference sequence). The CDR3 totals 14 residues. CDR3 in amino acids: CASTLHGAPYGYTF. In nucleotides, the CDR3 is TGTGCCAGCACTCTTCACGGGGCCCCCTATGGCTACACCTTC.

The chain couples TRBV5-4 to TRBJ2-5, with D possibly TRBD2 on 6 matching bases. V gave up 4 bases and J gave up 1 base, with 8 bases separating them. The CDR3 loop spans 13 amino acids. Looked up from germline, CDR1 is SGHNT and CDR2 is YYREEE (reference sequence). CDR3 sequence reads: CASSPAGQETQYF. CDR3 DNA: TGTGCCAGCAGCCCAGCGGGCCAAGAGACCCAGTACTTC.

The V and J genes are TRBV5-1 and TRBJ1-1; the D is unclear. Trimming left V 0 bases short and J 0 bases short, with 9 bases between. The CDR3 has 15 residues. Germline values: CDR1 SGHRS, CDR2 YFSETQ. The CDR3 spells CASSLGSSVNTEAFF. CDR3 in DNA: TGCGCCAGCAGCTTGGGAAGCAGCGTGAACACTGAAGCTTTCTTT.

This clone was seen only once. This rearrangement joins TRBV20-1 to TRBJ1-1, with TRBD1 as a possible D gene (5 bases). Trimming took 6 bases from V and 8 from J, leaving 10 bases between them. CDR3 length: 10 residues. Germline CDR1 is DFQATT and CDR2 is SNEGSKA (reference sequence). The CDR3 nucleotides are TGCAGTGCGTCGACAGCCGAAGCTTTCTTT. This translates into CSASTAEAFF.

In this sample, this clone turned up once. The chain combines TRBV27 with TRBJ1-2; possibly TRBD1 for D (5 bases). The germline V gene has CDR1 MNHEY and CDR2 SMNVEV (reference sequence). The CDR3 sequence is 14 residues long. Trimming shortened V by 5 bases and J by 7 bases, and 17 bases separated the two germline ends. The CDR3 loop reads CASSPVQVPRGYTF. The CDR3 bases are TGTGCCAGCAGTCCAGTACAGGTACCCCGTGGCTACACCTTC.

V gene TRBV5-1 combines with J gene TRBJ1-3, with a weak D call TRBD1 (5 bases). Trimming took 0 bases from V and 9 from J, leaving 13 bases between them. Germline V lookup: CDR1 SGHRS, CDR2 YFSETQ. The CDR3 has 14 amino acids. The CDR3 sequence is CASSLGSSDSTIYF. CDR3 nucleotide sequence: TGCGCCAGCAGCTTGGGTTCCTCCGACAGCACCATATATTTT.

This clone was counted only a few times. In DNA form, the CDR3 reads TGTGCCAGCACCAGCGGGGATTCCTACGAGCAGTACTTC. Protein product: CASTSGDSYEQYF. The rearrangement uses TRBV2 and TRBJ2-7; 7 bases are shared with TRBD2. The CDR3 is 13 amino acids. With V trimmed by 7 bases and J by 1 base, 4 bases remained unmatched. Germline CDR1 and CDR2: SNHLY and FYNNEI.

The rearrangement links TRBV5-6 to TRBJ1-4; no definite D call. In germline, CDR1 is SGHDT, CDR2 YYEEEE. This CDR3 region has 13 residues. Deletions cut 0 bases from V and 7 bases from J, with 7 bases between. In nucleotides, the CDR3 is TGTGCCAGCAGCTTGGACAGAGGTGAAAAACTGTTTTTT. Amino acid sequence: CASSLDRGEKLFF.

V usage is TRBV18 and J usage is TRBJ2-3, with D possibly being TRBD2 (5 bases). Trimming shortened V by 2 bases and J by 2 bases, and 14 bases separated the two germline ends. CDR3 length: 16 amino acids. Germline CDR1 reads KGHSH; CDR2 reads LQKENI. The CDR3 DNA follows: TGTGCCAGCTCACCAGAGCGGACCGGATACACAGATACGCAGTATTTT. Its protein product is CASSPERTGYTDTQYF.

The genes are TRBV6-5 and TRBJ1-5; a weak D match, TRBD1 (5 bases). This CDR3 is 14 amino acids long. The V gene lost 7 bases and the J gene lost 3 bases, with 13 bases spanning the gap. CDR1 is MNHEY, CDR2 SVGAGI, per germline. CDR3 protein: CASNPGGTNQPQHF. The CDR3 DNA is TGTGCCAGCAACCCGGGGGGGACCAATCAGCCCCAGCATTTT.

The chain is built from TRBV4-1 and TRBJ2-7; no clear D. V was cut by 4 bases and J by 3 bases, with 13 bases left in between. The CDR3 sequence is 14 residues long. Germline assignment: CDR1 MGHRA and CDR2 YSYEKL. In nucleotides, the CDR3 is TGCGCCAGCAGCCCCGTTGCGGACGACTACGAGCAGTACTTC. Its translation is CASSPVADDYEQYF.

This rearrangement joins TRBV7-9 to TRBJ2-2; D may be TRBD1 or TRBD2 (5 bases each). This CDR3 is built from 18 residues. V was pared by 1 base and J by 0 bases, with 15 bases between. Germline lookup yields CDR1 SEHNR and CDR2 FQNEAQ (reference sequence). The CDR3, as DNA: TGTGCCAGCAGCTTAGATGGTTGGGGGTCCCCGAACACCGGGGAGCTGTTTTTT. Protein: CASSLDGWGSPNTGELFF. The full variable domain, its missing parts supplied by reference TRBV7-9 and TRBJ2-2, is DTGVSQNPRHKITKRGQNVTFRCDPISEHNRLYWYRQTLGQGPEFLTYFQNEAQLEKSRLLSDRFSAERPKGSFSTLEIQRTEQGDSAMYLCASSLDGWGSPNTGELFFGEGSRLTVL.